Each of the 22 T cell receptor beta chains below was sequenced from the same sample in a study of shared clonotypes between healthy human individuals. Measured with immunoSEQ multiplex PCR; TCRdb has only the in-frame clones, and not every one. Of millions of clones listed, approximately 94% were seen once; the top ten hold around 0.15%. The sequencing sample was made of naive CD4+ T cells sorted from blood. Subset denoted: CD45RA+ positively selected. The receptors come from a man aged 18-30 years in good health.

The V call is TRBV30, the J call TRBJ2-5; D unclear. V was cut by 2 bases and J by 4 bases, with 14 bases left in between. This CDR3 has 14 residues. Germline V gene data show CDR1 as GTSNPN and CDR2 as SVGIG (reference sequence). This chain's CDR3 is CAWSFDQTGETQYF. For the CDR3, the DNA is TGTGCCTGGAGTTTCGACCAAACGGGAGAGACCCAGTACTTC.

The CDR3 protein is CASSPFDQGTQYF. As DNA, the CDR3 is TGTGCCAGCAGCCCCTTCGATCAGGGGACGCAGTATTTT. This chain joins TRBV14 and TRBJ2-3; tentatively, D is TRBD1 (6 bases). CDR1 is SGHDN and CDR2 is FVKESK in the germline V gene. With 4 bases removed from V and 9 bases from J, the gap between germline ends came to 14 bases. The CDR3 contains 13 residues. Combining the CDR3 with reference TRBV14 and TRBJ2-3 gives the whole variable domain EAGVTQFPSHSVIEKGQTVTLRCDPISGHDNLYWYRRVMGKEIKFLLHFVKESKQDESGMPNNRFLAERTGGTYSTLKVQPAELEDSGVYFCASSPFDQGTQYFGPGTRLTVL.

V usage is TRBV25-1 and J usage is TRBJ1-6, with D perhaps TRBD1 (6 bases). The germline V gene encodes CDR1 MGHDK and CDR2 SYGVNS. This CDR3 has 16 amino acids. With 4 bases removed from V and 6 bases from J, the gap between germline ends came to 16 bases. The CDR3 sequence is CASSVSGAPINSPLHF. In nucleotides, the CDR3 is TGTGCCAGCAGTGTTTCAGGGGCGCCAATTAATTCACCCCTCCACTTT.

The chain uses TRBV30 and TRBJ2-2; D tentatively fits TRBD1 or TRBD2 (5 bases each). Germline assignment: CDR1 GTSNPN and CDR2 SVGIG (reference sequence). The CDR3 sequence is 14 residues long. The CDR3 protein is CAVGPGNGNGELFF. In nucleotides, the CDR3 is TGTGCTGTGGGACCGGGAAACGGTAACGGGGAGCTGTTTTTT.

The gene calls are TRBV6-1 and TRBJ1-1; D uncertain. CDR1 and CDR2 (germline): MNHNS, SASEGT. The CDR3 sequence is 13 residues long. Trimming pared 0 bases from V and 3 bases from J, leaving 5 bases between. The CDR3 nucleotides read TGTGCCAGCAGTGAAGCGGGGTACACTGAAGCTTTCTTT. This sequence encodes CASSEAGYTEAFF.

The V and J genes are TRBV7-2 and TRBJ2-4; 7 bases line up with TRBD1. The ends lost 4 bases at V and 7 bases at J; junction bases unmatched: 7. The CDR3 spans 14 residues. CDR1 and CDR2 (germline): SGHTA, FQGNSA. The CDR3 is CASSSRDRRNIQYF. DNA of the CDR3: TGTGCCAGCAGCTCCCGGGACAGAAGGAACATTCAGTACTTC.

The gene calls are TRBV15 and TRBJ2-1, with TRBD2 matching over 11 bases. V lost 1 base, J lost 0 bases, and 8 bases stayed unmatched. CDR3 size: 19 residues. Germline-derived CDR1 and CDR2 are LNHNV and YYDKDF (reference sequence). CDR3 residues: CATSRGPGLAAPSYNEQFF. DNA for the CDR3: TGTGCCACCAGCAGAGGCCCGGGACTAGCGGCCCCCTCCTACAATGAGCAGTTCTTC.

This clone was seen a few times. V usage is TRBV19 and J usage is TRBJ1-5; D gene unclear. CDR1 is LNHDA, CDR2 SQIVND, per germline (reference sequence). The CDR3 length is 15 residues. The V end lost 7 bases, the J end lost 1 base, and 14 bases lay between the germline ends. In DNA form, the CDR3 reads TGTGCCAGTATTCCAGGTCAGTTGAGCAATCAGCCCCAGCATTTT. Amino acid sequence: CASIPGQLSNQPQHF.

This chain links TRBV30 with TRBJ2-7, with D perhaps TRBD1 or TRBD2 (5 bases each). Germline-derived CDR1 and CDR2 are GTSNPN and SVGIG (reference sequence). The CDR3 sequence is 15 residues long. Deletions cut 0 bases from V and 3 bases from J, with 15 bases between. The CDR3 region has the DNA TGTGCCTGGAGTGTAGGGGTCCGGGGACGCTACGAGCAGTACTTC. Translated, it gives CAWSVGVRGRYEQYF.

This clone was seen only once. The chain joins TRBV19 to TRBJ2-3; D unresolved. V was shortened by 6 bases and J by 4 bases, with 11 bases between the two germline ends. The CDR3 runs 13 residues. The germline V gene has CDR1 LNHDA and CDR2 SQIVND (reference sequence). As DNA, the CDR3 is TGTGCCAGTAGAAGACAAGCAGCAGATACGCAGTATTTT. Its translation: CASRRQAADTQYF.

The genes are TRBV11-2 and TRBJ2-1, with unresolved D. Trimming removed 0 bases from V and 6 bases from J, with 12 bases in between. Looked up from germline, CDR1 is SGHAT and CDR2 is FQNNGV. This CDR3 comprises 15 residues. The CDR3 DNA reads TGTGCCAGCAGCTTAGATCTGGTAGCTGGCAATGAGCAGTTCTTC. It translates to CASSLDLVAGNEQFF.

J is TRBJ2-5 and V is TRBV18; possible D gene TRBD1, 5 bases. V was pared by 2 bases and J by 5 bases, with 9 bases between. Per the germline V gene, CDR1 is KGHSH and CDR2 is LQKENI. CDR3 length equals 13 residues. As DNA, the CDR3 is TGTGCCAGCTCACCAGGGGCCCTGGAGACCCAGTACTTC. This translates into CASSPGALETQYF.

This sequence joins TRBV5-5 and TRBJ2-7, with 10 bases matching TRBD2. The CDR3 is made up of 16 amino acids. The V and J ends lost 5 bases and 0 bases, in that order; junction bases with no gene match: 8. Germline V gives CDR1 SGHKS, CDR2 YYEKEE (reference sequence). The CDR3 loop is CASSPTSGVHSYEQYF. CDR3 bases: TGTGCCAGCAGTCCCACTAGCGGGGTTCACTCCTACGAGCAGTACTTC.

The chain employs TRBV27 and TRBJ2-1; D is possibly TRBD1 (6 bases). Germline V gene sequence: CDR1 MNHEY, CDR2 SMNVEV (reference sequence). The CDR3 is 13 residues long. Trimming pared 5 bases from V and 7 bases from J, leaving 12 bases between. This chain's CDR3 is CASSPNQGNEQFF. The CDR3 DNA is TGTGCCAGCAGTCCGAACCAGGGGAATGAGCAGTTCTTC.

V gene TRBV4-1 combines with J gene TRBJ2-7, with 15 bases fitting TRBD2. Germline CDR1 is MGHRA and CDR2 is YSYEKL. The CDR3 consists of 14 residues. The V gene end was trimmed by 5 bases and the J gene end by 7 bases; junction bases not matched to a gene: 3. In DNA, the CDR3 is TGCGCCAGCAGCGGGACTAGCGGGAGGCAGGAGCAGTACTTC. This sequence encodes CASSGTSGRQEQYF.

This chain links TRBV6-1 with TRBJ2-3; 8 bases align to TRBD2. The CDR3 consists of 15 residues. Trimming at V came to 4 bases and at J to 4 bases, leaving 7 bases not matched to a gene. Looked up from germline, CDR1 is MNHNS and CDR2 is SASEGT. The DNA for the CDR3 is TGTGCCAGCAGTGGGAGGTTTAGCGGGGCAGATACGCAGTATTTT. Translation gives CASSGRFSGADTQYF.

The chain joins TRBV7-9 to TRBJ2-1; D may be TRBD1 (6 bases). Trimming left V 0 bases short and J 4 bases short, with 10 bases between. The germline V gene has CDR1 SEHNR and CDR2 FQNEAQ (reference sequence). The CDR3 covers 15 residues. Here the CDR3 reads CASSLAGAAYNEQFF. As DNA, the CDR3 is TGTGCCAGCAGCTTAGCGGGGGCGGCATACAATGAGCAGTTCTTC.

The chain links TRBV18 to TRBJ1-5, with 10 bases that match TRBD1. Germline values: CDR1 KGHSH, CDR2 LQKENI. The V segment lost 4 bases and the J segment 2 bases; nucleotides outside the gene matches: 8. This CDR3 region has 17 residues. CDR3 bases: TGTGCCAGCTCACTGACAGGGGGCCCCCATGGCAATCAGCCCCAGCATTTT. Translated: CASSLTGGPHGNQPQHF.

This chain joins TRBV30 and TRBJ2-1, with 8 bases lining up with TRBD2. Germline V gene data show CDR1 as GTSNPN and CDR2 as SVGIG (reference sequence). CDR3 length: 11 residues. Germline trimming cut 7 bases from V and 7 bases from J; bases unmatched to any gene: 3. CDR3 sequence reads: CAYSSGNEQFF. The CDR3, as DNA: TGTGCCTACTCTAGCGGGAATGAGCAGTTCTTC. The full variable domain, completed using reference TRBV30 and TRBJ2-1, is SQTIHQWPATLVQPVGSPLSLECTVEGTSNPNLYWYRQAAGRGLQLLFYSVGIGQISSEVPQNLSASRPQDRQFILSSKKLLLSDSGFYLCAYSSGNEQFFGPGTRLTVL.

In this sample, this clone turned up once. Other DNA sequences of this sample code for an identical CDR3. This chain connects TRBV28 to TRBJ2-3; no firm D call. The V end lost 8 bases, the J end lost 1 base, and 7 bases lay between the germline ends. This CDR3 is 12 amino acids long. CDR1 and CDR2 from the germline V gene are MDHEN and SYDVKM. CDR3 region: CASSSRTDTQYF. The CDR3 DNA reads as TGTGCCAGCTCCAGTCGCACAGATACGCAGTATTTT. Drawing the rest from reference TRBV28 and TRBJ2-3, the complete variable domain is DVKVTQSSRYLVKRTGEKVFLECVQDMDHENMFWYRQDPGLGLRLIYFSYDVKMKEKGDIPEGYSVSREKKERFSLILESASTNQTSMYLCASSSRTDTQYFGPGTRLTVL.

The J gene is TRBJ1-5, the V gene TRBV27, with 10 bases that match TRBD1. The trim removed 5 bases at V and 7 bases at J, leaving 5 bases unmatched. This CDR3 region has 14 residues. Germline CDR1 reads MNHEY; CDR2 reads SMNVEV (reference sequence). For the CDR3, the DNA is TGTGCCAGCAGTCCGACAGGGGGCGGGCAGCCCCAGCATTTT. This codes for CASSPTGGGQPQHF.

The chain is built from TRBV7-2 and TRBJ2-1; a weak D match, TRBD2 (6 bases). From germline, CDR1 is SGHTA and CDR2 FQGNSA. This CDR3 has 15 amino acids. V lost 1 base and J lost 4, with 11 bases in between. The CDR3 nucleotides are TGTGCCAGCAGCTTAGGGGCGGGATTATACAATGAGCAGTTCTTC. Encoded protein: CASSLGAGLYNEQFF. The full variable domain, with the rest looked up from reference TRBV7-2 and TRBJ2-1, is GAGVSQSPSNKVTEKGKDVELRCDPISGHTALYWYRQSLGQGLEFLIYFQGNSAPDKSGLPSDRFSAERTGGSVSTLTIQRTQQEDSAVYLCASSLGAGLYNEQFFGPGTRLTVL.